The TCR beta chain described here comes from a study of blood T cell repertoires in COVID-19. As for the study in general: COVID-19 samples collected from the United States, Italy and Spain covered acute and convalescent phases.

Per the germline V gene, CDR1 is SGHTS and CDR2 is YDEGEE. V was pared by 0 bases and J by 7 bases, with 10 bases of the junction left unmatched. The CDR3 length is 15 residues. The data were produced by immunoSEQ multiplex PCR, yet TCRdb's version contains in-frame clones alone and is incomplete. The sample contains approximately 250,000 clones, over 75% of which appear only once. This clonotype was sampled from a human donor in a cohort sampled during active COVID-19. The genes are TRBV5-8 and TRBJ2-7; 7 bases are shared with TRBD2. The sample consisted of peripheral blood. CDR3 sequence (DNA): TGTGCCAGCAGCTTGGAGGAGCGGGGCCTCGTGGAGCAGTACTTC. Protein: CASSLEERGLVEQYF. The variable domain in full, with the rest retrieved from reference TRBV5-8 and TRBJ2-7, is EAGVTQSPTHLIKTRGQQATLRCSPISGHTSVYWYQQALGLGLQFLLWYDEGEERNRGNFPPRFSGRQFPNYSSELNVNALELEDSALYLCASSLEERGLVEQYFGPGTRLTVT.